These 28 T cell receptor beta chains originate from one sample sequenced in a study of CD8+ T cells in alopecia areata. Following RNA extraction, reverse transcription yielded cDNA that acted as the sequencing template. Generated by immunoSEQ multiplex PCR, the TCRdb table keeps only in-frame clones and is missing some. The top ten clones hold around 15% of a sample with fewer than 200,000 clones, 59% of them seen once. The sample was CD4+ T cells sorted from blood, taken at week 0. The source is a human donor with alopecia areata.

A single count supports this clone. CDR3 in amino acids: CASSADAEAFF. The CDR3 nucleotides are TGTGCCAGCAGCGCCGACGCTGAAGCTTTCTTT. The V and J genes are TRBV9 and TRBJ1-1, with no clear D. The CDR3 is 11 amino acids. Trimming removed 3 bases from V and 6 bases from J, with 6 bases in between. Germline CDR1 reads SGDLS; CDR2 reads YYNGEE.

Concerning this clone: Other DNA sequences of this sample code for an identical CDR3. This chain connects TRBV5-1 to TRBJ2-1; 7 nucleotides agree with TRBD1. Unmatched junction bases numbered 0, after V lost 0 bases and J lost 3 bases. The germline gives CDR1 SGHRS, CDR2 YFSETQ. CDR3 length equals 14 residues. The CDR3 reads CASSLGDSYNEQFF. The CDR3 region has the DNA TGCGCCAGCAGCTTGGGGGACAGCTACAATGAGCAGTTCTTC.

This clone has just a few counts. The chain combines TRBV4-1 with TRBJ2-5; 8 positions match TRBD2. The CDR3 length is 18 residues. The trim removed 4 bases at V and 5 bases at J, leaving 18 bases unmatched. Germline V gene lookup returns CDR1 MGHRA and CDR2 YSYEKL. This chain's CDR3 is CASSPMGGAGALPETQYF. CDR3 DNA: TGCGCCAGCAGCCCTATGGGGGGAGCGGGGGCCCTCCCTGAGACCCAGTACTTC.

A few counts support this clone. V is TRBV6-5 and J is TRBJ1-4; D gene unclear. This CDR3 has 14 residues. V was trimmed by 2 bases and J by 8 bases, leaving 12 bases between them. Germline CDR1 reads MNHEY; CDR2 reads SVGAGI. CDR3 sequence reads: CASSYARGAEKLFF. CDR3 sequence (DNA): TGTGCCAGCAGTTACGCTCGAGGAGCGGAAAAACTGTTTTTT.

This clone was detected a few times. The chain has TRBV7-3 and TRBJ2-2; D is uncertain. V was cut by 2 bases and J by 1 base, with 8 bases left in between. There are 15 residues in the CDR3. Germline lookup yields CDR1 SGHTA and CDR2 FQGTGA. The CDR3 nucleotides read TGTGCCAGCAGCTTAGGCCCCCGGAACACCGGGGAGCTGTTTTTT. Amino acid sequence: CASSLGPRNTGELFF.

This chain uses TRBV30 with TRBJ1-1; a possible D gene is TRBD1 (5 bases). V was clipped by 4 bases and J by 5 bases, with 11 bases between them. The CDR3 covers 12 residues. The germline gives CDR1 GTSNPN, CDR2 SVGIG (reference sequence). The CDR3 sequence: CAWTREGTEAFF. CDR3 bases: TGTGCCTGGACACGCGAGGGGACTGAAGCTTTCTTT.

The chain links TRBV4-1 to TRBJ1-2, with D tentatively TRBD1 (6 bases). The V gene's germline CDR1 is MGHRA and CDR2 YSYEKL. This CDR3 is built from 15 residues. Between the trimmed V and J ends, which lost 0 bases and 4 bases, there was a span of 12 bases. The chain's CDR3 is CASSQDRRTAYGYTF. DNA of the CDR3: TGCGCCAGCAGCCAAGATCGGCGGACAGCCTATGGCTACACCTTC.

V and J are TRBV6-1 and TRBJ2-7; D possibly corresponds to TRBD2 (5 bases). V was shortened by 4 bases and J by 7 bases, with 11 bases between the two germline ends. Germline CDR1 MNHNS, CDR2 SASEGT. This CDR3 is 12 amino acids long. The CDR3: CASSAIGVEQYF. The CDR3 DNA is TGTGCCAGCAGTGCCATCGGGGTTGAGCAGTACTTC.

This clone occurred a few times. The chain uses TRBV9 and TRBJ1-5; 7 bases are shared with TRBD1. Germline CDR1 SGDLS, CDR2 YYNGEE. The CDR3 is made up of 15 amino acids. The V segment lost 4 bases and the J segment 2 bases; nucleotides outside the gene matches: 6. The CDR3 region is CASSPTGFGNQPQHF. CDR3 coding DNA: TGTGCCAGCAGCCCGACAGGGTTCGGCAATCAGCCCCAGCATTTT.

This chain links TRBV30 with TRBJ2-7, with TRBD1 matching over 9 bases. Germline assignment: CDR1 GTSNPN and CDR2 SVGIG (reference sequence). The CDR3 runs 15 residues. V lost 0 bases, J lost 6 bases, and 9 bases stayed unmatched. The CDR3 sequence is CAWSVGGTGPTEQYF. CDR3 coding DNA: TGTGCCTGGAGTGTTGGTGGGACAGGGCCTACCGAGCAGTACTTC. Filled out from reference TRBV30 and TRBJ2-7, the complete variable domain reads SQTIHQWPATLVQPVGSPLSLECTVEGTSNPNLYWYRQAAGRGLQLLFYSVGIGQISSEVPQNLSASRPQDRQFILSSKKLLLSDSGFYLCAWSVGGTGPTEQYFGPGTRLTVT.

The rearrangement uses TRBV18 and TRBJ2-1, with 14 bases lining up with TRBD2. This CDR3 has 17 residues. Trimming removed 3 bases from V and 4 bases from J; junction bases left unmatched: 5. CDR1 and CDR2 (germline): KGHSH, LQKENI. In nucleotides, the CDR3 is TGTGCCAGCTCACCCGGACTAGCGGGGGGTAGATACAATGAGCAGTTCTTC. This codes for CASSPGLAGGRYNEQFF.

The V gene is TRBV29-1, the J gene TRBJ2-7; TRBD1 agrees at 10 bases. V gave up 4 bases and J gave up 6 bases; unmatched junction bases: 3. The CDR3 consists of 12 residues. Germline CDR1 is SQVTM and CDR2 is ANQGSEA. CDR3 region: CSVGRTGGEQYF. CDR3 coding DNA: TGCAGCGTTGGGCGGACAGGGGGCGAGCAGTACTTC.

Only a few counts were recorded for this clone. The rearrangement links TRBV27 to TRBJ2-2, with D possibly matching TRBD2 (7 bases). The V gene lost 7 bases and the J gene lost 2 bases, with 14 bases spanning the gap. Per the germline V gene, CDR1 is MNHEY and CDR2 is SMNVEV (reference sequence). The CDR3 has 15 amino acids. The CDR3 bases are TGTGCCAGCATGTCGGGGGGCGTTAACACCGGGGAGCTGTTTTTT. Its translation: CASMSGGVNTGELFF.

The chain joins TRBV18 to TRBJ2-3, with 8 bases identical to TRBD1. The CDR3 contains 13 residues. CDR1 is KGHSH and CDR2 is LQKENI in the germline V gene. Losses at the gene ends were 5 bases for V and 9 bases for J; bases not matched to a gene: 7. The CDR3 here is CASSSQGARTQYF. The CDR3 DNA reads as TGTGCCAGCTCATCCCAGGGGGCGCGCACGCAGTATTTT.

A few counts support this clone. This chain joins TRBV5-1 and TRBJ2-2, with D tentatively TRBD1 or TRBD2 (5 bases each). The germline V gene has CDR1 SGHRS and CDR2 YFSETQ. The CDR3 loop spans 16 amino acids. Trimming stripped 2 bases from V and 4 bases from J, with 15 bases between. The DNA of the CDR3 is TGCGCCAGCAGCTTCGGATCTGGGGGTCCCACCGGGGAGCTGTTTTTT. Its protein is CASSFGSGGPTGELFF.

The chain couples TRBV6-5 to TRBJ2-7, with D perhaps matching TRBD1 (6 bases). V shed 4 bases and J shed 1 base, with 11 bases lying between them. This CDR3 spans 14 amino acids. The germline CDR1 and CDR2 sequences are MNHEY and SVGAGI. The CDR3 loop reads CASSSTGFSYEQYF. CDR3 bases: TGTGCCAGCAGTTCGACAGGCTTTTCCTACGAGCAGTACTTC.

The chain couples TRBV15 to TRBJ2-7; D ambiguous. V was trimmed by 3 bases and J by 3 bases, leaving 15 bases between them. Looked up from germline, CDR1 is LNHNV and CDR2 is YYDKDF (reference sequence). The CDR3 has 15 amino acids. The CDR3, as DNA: TGTGCCACCAGCAGGCCGGTGGGCAGAATCTACGAGCAGTACTTC. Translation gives CATSRPVGRIYEQYF.

The CDR3 spells CASSYYRGQPQHF. The CDR3 DNA reads as TGTGCCAGCAGCTACTACAGGGGGCAGCCCCAGCATTTT. J is TRBJ1-5 and V is TRBV4-2, with 8 bases lining up with TRBD1. CDR3 length equals 13 residues. Germline assignment: CDR1 LGHNA and CDR2 YNFKEQ. The V gene end was trimmed by 5 bases and the J gene end by 7 bases; junction bases not matched to a gene: 4.

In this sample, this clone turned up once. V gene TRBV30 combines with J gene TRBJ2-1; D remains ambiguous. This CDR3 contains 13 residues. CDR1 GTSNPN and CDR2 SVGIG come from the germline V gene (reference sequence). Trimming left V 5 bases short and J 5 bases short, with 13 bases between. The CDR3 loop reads CAWGRLGNNEQFF. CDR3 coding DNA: TGTGCCTGGGGGCGGCTCGGTAACAATGAGCAGTTCTTC.

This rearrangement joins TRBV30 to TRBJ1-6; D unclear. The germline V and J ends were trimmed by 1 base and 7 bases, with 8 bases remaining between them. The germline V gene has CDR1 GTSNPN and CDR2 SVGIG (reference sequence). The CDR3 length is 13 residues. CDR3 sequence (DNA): TGTGCCTGGAGTGCAACTCCGAATTCACCCCTCCACTTT. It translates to CAWSATPNSPLHF.

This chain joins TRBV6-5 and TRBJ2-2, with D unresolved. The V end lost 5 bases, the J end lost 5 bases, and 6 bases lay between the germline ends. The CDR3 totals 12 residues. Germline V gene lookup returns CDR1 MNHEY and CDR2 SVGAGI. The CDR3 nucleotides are TGTGCCAGCAGTCCCCCGACCGGGGAGCTGTTTTTT. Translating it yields CASSPPTGELFF.

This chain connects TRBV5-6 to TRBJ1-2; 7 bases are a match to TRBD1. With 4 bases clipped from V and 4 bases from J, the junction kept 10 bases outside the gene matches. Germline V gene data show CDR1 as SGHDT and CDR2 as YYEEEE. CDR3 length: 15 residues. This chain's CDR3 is CASSAITGASYGYTF. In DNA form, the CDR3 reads TGTGCCAGCAGCGCAATTACAGGGGCGAGCTATGGCTACACCTTC.

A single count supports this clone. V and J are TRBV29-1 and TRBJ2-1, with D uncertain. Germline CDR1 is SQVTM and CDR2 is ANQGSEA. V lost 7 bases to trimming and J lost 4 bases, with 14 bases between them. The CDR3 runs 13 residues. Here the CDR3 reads CSGSRVDYNEQFF. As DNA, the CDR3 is TGCAGCGGTAGCCGGGTTGATTACAATGAGCAGTTCTTC.

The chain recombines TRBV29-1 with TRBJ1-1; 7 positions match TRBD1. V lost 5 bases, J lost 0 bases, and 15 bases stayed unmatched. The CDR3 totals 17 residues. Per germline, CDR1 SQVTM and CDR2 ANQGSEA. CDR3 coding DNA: TGCAGCGTTTTGCCCTCGACAGGGATCCTAATGAACACTGAAGCTTTCTTT. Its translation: CSVLPSTGILMNTEAFF.

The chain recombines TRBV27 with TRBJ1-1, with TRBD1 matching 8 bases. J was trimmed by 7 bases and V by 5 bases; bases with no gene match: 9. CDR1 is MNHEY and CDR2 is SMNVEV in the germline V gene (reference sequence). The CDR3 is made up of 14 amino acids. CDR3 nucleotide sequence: TGTGCCAGCAGTCCCTGGACAGGGACCTATGAAGCTTTCTTT. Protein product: CASSPWTGTYEAFF.

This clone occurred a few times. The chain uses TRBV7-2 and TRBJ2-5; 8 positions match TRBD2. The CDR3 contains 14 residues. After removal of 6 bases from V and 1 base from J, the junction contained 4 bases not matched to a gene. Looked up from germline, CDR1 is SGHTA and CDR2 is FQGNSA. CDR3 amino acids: CASSRSGGQETQYF. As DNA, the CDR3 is TGTGCCAGCAGTCGGAGCGGGGGCCAAGAGACCCAGTACTTC. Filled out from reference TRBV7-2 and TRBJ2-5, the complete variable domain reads GAGVSQSPSNKVTEKGKDVELRCDPISGHTALYWYRQSLGQGLEFLIYFQGNSAPDKSGLPSDRFSAERTGGSVSTLTIQRTQQEDSAVYLCASSRSGGQETQYFGPGTRLLVL.

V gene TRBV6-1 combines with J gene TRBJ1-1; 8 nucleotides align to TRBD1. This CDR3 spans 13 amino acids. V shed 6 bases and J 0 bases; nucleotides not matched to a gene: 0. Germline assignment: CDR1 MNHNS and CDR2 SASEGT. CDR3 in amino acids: CASRDRVNTEAFF. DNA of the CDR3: TGTGCCAGCAGGGACAGGGTGAACACTGAAGCTTTCTTT.

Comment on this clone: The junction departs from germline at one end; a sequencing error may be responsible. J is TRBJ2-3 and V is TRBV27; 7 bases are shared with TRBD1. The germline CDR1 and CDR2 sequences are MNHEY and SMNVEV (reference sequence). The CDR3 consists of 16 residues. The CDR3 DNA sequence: TGTGCCAGCAGTTCCTACCAGACAGGGTTTGTAGATATGCAGTATTTT. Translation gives CASSSYQTGFVDMQYF.